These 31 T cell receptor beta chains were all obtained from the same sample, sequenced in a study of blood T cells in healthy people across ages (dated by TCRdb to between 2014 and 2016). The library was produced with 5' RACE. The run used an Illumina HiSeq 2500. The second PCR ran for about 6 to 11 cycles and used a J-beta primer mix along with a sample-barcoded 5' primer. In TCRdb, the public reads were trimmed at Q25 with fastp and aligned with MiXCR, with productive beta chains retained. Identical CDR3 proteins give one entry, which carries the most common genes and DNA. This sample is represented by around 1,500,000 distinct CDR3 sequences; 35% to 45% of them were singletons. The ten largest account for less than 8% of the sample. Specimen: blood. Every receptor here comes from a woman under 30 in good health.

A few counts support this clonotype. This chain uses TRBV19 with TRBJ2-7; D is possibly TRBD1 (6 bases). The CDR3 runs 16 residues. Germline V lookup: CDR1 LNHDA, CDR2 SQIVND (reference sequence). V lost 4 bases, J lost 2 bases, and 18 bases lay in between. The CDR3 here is CASSTAGHDRPYEQYF. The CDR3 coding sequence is TGTGCCAGTAGTACAGCAGGTCATGACAGGCCCTACGAGCAGTACTTC.

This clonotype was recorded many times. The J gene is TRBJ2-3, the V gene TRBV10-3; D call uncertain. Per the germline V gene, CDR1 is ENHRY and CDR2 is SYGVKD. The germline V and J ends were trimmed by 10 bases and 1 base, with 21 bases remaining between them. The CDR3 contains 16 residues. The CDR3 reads CATAVDSKLGTDTQYF. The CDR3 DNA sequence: TGTGCCACCGCGGTCGATTCTAAATTGGGCACAGATACGCAGTATTTT.

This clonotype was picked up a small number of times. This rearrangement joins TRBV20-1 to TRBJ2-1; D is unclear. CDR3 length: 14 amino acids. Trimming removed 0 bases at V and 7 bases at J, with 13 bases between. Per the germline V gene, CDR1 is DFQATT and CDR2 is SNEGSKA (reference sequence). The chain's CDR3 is CSARDIASRNEQFF. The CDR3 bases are TGCAGTGCTAGAGATATCGCTAGTAGGAATGAGCAGTTCTTC.

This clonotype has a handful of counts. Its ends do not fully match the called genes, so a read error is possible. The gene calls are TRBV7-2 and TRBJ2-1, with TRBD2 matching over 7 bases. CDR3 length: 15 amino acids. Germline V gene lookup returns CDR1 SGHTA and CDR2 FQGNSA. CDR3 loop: CASSFTIAGVNGQFF. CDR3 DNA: TGTGCCAGCAGCTTTACGATAGCGGGCGTCAATGGGCAGTTCTTC.

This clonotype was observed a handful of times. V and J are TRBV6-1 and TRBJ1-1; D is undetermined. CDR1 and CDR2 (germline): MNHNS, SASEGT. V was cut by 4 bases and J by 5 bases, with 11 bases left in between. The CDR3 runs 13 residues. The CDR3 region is CASSAERRTEAFF. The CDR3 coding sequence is TGTGCCAGCAGTGCCGAAAGGAGAACTGAAGCTTTCTTT.

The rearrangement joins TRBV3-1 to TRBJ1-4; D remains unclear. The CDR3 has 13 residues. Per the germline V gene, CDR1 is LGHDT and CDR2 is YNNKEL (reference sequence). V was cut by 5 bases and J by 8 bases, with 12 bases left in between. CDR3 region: CASSLGSPEKLFF. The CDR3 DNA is TGTGCCAGCAGCTTAGGCAGCCCCGAAAAACTGTTTTTT.

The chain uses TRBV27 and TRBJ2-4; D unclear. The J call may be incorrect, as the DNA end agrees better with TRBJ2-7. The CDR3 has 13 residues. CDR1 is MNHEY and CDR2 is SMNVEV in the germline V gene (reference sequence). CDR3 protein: CASSFGPLREQYF. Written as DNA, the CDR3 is TGTGCCAGCAGTTTCGGCCCCCTTCGCGAGCAGTACTTC.

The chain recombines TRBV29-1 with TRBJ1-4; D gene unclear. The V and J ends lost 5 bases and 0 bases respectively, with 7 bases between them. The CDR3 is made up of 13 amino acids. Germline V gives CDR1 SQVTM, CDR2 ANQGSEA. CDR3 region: CSVYAATNEKLFF. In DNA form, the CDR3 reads TGCAGCGTTTATGCTGCAACTAATGAAAAACTGTTTTTT.

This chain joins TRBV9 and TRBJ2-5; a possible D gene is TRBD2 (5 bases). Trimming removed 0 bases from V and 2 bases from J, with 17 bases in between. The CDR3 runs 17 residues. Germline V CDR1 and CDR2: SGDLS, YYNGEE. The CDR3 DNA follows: TGTGCCAGCAGCGTAGCGGTCAGCGGACCGTTACAAGAGACCCAGTACTTC. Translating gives CASSVAVSGPLQETQYF.

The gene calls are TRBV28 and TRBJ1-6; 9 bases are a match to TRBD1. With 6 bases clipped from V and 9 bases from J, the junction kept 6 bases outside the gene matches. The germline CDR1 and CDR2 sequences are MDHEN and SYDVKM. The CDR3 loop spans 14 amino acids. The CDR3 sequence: CASRPDRGSSPLHF. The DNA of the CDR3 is TGTGCCAGCAGGCCGGACAGGGGTAGTTCACCCCTCCACTTT.

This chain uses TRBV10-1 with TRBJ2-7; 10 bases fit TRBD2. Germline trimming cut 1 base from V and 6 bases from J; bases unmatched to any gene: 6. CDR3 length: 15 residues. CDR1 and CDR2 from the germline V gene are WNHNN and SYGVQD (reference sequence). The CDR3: CASSEWASGSPEQYF. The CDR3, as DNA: TGCGCCAGCAGTGAGTGGGCTAGCGGGAGTCCCGAGCAGTACTTC.

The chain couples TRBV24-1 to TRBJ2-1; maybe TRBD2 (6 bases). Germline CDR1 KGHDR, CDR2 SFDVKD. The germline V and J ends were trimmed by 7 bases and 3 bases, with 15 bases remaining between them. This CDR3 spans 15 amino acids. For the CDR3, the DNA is TGTGCCACCAGCCCGGGCGGGGCAGGCTACAATGAGCAGTTCTTC. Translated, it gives CATSPGGAGYNEQFF.

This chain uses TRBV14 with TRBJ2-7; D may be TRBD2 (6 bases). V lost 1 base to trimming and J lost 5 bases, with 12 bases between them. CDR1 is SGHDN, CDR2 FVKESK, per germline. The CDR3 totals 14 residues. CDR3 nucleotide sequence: TGTGCCAGCAGCCAAGCACTAGCTGTACACGAGCAGTACTTC. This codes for CASSQALAVHEQYF.

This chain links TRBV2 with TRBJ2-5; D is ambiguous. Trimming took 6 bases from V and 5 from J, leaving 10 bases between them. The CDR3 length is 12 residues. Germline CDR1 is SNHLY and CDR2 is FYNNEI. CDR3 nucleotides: TGTGCCAGCAGGACGTCGTCTGAGACCCAGTACTTC. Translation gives CASRTSSETQYF.

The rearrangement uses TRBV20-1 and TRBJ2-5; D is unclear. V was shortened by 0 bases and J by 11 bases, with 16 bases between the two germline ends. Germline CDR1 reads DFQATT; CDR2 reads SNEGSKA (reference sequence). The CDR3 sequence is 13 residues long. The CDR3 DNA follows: TGCAGTGCTAGAGATCCAAAGTTCAATGAGCAGTACTTC. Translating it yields CSARDPKFNEQYF.

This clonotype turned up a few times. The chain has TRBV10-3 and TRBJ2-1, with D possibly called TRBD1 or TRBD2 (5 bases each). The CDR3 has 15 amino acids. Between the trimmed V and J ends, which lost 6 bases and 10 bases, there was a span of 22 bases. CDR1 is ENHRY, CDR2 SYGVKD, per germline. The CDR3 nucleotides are TGTGCCATCAGGGCATCATTTGGGACCCCCGGGGAGCAGTTCTTC. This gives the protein CAIRASFGTPGEQFF.

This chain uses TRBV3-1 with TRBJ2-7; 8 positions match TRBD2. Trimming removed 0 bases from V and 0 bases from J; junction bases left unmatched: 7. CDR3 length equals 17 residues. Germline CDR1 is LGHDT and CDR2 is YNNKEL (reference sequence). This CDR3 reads CASSQDRAGGYSYEQYF. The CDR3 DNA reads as TGTGCCAGCAGCCAAGATCGGGCGGGGGGCTACTCCTACGAGCAGTACTTC.

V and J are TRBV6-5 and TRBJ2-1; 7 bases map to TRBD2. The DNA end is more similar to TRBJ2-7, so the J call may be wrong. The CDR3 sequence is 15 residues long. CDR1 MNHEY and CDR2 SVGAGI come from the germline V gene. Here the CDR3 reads CASSYGRVPYNEQYF. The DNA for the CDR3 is TGTGCCAGCAGTTACGGGAGGGTACCCTACAATGAGCAGTACTTC.

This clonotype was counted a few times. The CDR3 bases are TGTGCCAGCAGCCGGGTGGGGAGCACTGAAGCTTTCTTT. It translates to CASSRVGSTEAFF. The V and J genes are TRBV3-1 and TRBJ1-1; D not certain. V lost 4 bases to trimming and J lost 4 bases, with 10 bases between them. Germline assignment: CDR1 LGHDT and CDR2 YNNKEL (reference sequence). The length of the CDR3 is 13 residues.

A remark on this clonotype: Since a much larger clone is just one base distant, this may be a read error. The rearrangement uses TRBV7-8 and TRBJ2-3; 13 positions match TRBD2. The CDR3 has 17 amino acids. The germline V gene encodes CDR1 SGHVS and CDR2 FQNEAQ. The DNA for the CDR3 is TGTGCCAACAGCTTGAGACTAGCGGGAGGAGGCACAGATACGCAGTATTTT. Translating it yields CANSLRLAGGGTDTQYF.

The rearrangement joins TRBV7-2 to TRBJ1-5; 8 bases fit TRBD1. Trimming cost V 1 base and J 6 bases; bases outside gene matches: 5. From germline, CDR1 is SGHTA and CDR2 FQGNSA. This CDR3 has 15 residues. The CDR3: CASSLVAGGPQPQHF. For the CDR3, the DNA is TGTGCCAGCAGCTTAGTGGCAGGGGGCCCTCAGCCCCAGCATTTT. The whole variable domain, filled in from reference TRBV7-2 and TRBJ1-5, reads GAGVSQSPSNKVTEKGKDVELRCDPISGHTALYWYRQSLGQGLEFLIYFQGNSAPDKSGLPSDRFSAERTGGSVSTLTIQRTQQEDSAVYLCASSLVAGGPQPQHFGDGTRLSIL.

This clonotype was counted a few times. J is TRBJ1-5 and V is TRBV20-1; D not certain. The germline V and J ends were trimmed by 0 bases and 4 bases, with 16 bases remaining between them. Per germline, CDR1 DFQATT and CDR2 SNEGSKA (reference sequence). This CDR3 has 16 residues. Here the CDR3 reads CSARDLLGDPNQPQHF. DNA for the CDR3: TGCAGTGCTAGAGATCTACTAGGCGACCCAAATCAGCCCCAGCATTTT.

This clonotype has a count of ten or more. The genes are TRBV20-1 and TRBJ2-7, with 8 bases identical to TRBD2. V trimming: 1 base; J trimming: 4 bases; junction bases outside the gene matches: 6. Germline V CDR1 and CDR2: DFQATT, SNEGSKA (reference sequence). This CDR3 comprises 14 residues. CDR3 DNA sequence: TGCAGTGCTAGAGTAGCGGGACTAACGTACGAGCAGTACTTC. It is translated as CSARVAGLTYEQYF.

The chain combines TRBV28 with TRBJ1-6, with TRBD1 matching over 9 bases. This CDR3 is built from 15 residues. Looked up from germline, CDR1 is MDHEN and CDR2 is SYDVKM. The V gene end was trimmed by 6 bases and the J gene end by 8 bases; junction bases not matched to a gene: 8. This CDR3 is CASSLRDRVYSPLHF. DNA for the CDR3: TGTGCCAGCAGCCTCCGGGACAGGGTTTATTCACCCCTCCACTTT.

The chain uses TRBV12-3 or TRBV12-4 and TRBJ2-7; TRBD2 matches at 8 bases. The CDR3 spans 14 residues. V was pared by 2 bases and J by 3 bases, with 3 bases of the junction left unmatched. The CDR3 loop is CASSLFGRVYEQYF. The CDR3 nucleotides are TGTGCCAGCAGTTTATTCGGGAGGGTCTACGAGCAGTACTTC.

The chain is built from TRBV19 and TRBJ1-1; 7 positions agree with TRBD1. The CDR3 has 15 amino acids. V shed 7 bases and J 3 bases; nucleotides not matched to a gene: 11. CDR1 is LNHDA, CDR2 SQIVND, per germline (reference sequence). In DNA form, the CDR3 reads TGTGCCAGTAACCATTTCAGGGACAGCCACACTGAAGCTTTCTTT. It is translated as CASNHFRDSHTEAFF.

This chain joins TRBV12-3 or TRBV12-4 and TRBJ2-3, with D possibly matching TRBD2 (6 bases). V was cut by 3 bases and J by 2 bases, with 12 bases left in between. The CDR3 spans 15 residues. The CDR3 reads CASSFLTRPTDTQYF. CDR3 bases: TGTGCCAGCAGTTTCCTGACTAGACCCACAGATACGCAGTATTTT.

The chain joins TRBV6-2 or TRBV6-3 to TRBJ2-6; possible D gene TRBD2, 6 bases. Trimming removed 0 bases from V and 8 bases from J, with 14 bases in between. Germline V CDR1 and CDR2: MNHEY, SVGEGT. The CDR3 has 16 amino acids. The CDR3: CASSYSVGRGPNVLTF. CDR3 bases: TGTGCCAGCAGTTACTCGGTCGGGAGAGGGCCCAACGTCCTGACTTTC.

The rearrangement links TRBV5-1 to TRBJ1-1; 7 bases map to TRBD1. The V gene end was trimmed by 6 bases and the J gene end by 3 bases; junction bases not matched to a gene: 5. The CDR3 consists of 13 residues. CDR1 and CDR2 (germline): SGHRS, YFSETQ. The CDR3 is CASNPTGYTEAFF. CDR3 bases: TGCGCCAGCAATCCGACAGGGTACACTGAAGCTTTCTTT.

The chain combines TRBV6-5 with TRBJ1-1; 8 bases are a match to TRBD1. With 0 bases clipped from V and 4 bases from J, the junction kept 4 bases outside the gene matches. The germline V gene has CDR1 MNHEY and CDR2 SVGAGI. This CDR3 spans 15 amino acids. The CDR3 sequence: CASSYSTGVATEAFF. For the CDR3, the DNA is TGTGCCAGCAGTTACTCGACAGGGGTAGCCACTGAAGCTTTCTTT.

The CDR3 DNA sequence: TGTGCCAGCAGCCCCCGTTTGTTCAAAGATACGCAGTATTTT. Translating it yields CASSPRLFKDTQYF. The chain employs TRBV9 and TRBJ2-3; D unclear. Between the trimmed V and J ends, which lost 4 bases and 5 bases, there was a span of 14 bases. Germline values: CDR1 SGDLS, CDR2 YYNGEE. The CDR3 is 14 amino acids.